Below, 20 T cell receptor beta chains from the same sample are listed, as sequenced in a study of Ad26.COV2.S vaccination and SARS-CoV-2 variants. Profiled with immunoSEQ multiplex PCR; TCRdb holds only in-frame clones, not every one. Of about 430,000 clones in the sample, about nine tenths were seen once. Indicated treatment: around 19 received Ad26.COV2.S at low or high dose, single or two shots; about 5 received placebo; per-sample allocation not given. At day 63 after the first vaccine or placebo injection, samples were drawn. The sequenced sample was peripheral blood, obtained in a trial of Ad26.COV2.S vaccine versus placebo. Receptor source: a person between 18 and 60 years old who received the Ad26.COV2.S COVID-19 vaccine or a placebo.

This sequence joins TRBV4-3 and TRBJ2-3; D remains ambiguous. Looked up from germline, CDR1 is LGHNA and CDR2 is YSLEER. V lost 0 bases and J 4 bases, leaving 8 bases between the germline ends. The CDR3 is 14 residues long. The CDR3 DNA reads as TGCGCCAGCAGCCAAGATCGGAGATCAGATACGCAGTATTTT. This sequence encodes CASSQDRRSDTQYF.

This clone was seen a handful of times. As DNA, the CDR3 is TGTGCCAGCAGCGCGTCCGGGACAGTGAACACTGAAGCTTTCTTT. This sequence encodes CASSASGTVNTEAFF. The chain carries TRBV9 and TRBJ1-1; the match to TRBD1 covers 7 bases. This CDR3 has 15 amino acids. The germline V gene has CDR1 SGDLS and CDR2 YYNGEE. The ends lost 3 bases at V and 0 bases at J; junction bases unmatched: 5.

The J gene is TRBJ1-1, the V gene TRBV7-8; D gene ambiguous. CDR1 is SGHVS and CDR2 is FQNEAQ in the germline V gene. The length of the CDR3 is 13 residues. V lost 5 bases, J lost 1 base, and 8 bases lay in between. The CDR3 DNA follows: TGTGCCAGCAGCCACCTATGGAACACTGAAGCTTTCTTT. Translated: CASSHLWNTEAFF.

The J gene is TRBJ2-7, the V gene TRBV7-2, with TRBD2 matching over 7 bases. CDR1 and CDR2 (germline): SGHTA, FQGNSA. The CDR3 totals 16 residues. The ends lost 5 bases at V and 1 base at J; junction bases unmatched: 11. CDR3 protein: CASSQREASGSYEQYF. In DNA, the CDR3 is TGTGCCAGCAGCCAAAGGGAGGCTAGCGGATCCTACGAGCAGTACTTC.

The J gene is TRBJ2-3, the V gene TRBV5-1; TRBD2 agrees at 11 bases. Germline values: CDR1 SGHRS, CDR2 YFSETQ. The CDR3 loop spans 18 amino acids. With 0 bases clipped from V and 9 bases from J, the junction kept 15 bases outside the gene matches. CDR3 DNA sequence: TGCGCCAGCAGCTTGGTACTAGCGGGAGTAGGGGGCCCCGGGACGCAGTATTTT. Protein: CASSLVLAGVGGPGTQYF.

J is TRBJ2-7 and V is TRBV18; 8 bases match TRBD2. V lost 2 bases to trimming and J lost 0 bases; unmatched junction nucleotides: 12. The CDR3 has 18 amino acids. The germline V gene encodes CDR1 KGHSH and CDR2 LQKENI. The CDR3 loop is CASSPLGLAGVSSYEQYF. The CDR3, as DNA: TGTGCCAGCTCACCATTGGGGCTAGCGGGCGTAAGCTCCTACGAGCAGTACTTC.

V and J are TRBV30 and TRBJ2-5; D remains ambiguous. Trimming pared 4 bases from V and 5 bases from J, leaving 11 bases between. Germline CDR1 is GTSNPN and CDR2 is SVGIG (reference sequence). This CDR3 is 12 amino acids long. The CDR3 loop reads CAWKALGETQYF. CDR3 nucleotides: TGTGCCTGGAAGGCCCTAGGGGAGACCCAGTACTTC.

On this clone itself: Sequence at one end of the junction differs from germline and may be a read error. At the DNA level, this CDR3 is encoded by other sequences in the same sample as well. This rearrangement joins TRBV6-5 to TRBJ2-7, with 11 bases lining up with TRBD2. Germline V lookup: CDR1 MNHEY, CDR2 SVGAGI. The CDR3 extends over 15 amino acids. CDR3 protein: CASSWVSGRVYEQYF. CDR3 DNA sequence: TGTGCTAGCAGTTGGGTTAGCGGGAGGGTTTACGAGCAGTACTTC.

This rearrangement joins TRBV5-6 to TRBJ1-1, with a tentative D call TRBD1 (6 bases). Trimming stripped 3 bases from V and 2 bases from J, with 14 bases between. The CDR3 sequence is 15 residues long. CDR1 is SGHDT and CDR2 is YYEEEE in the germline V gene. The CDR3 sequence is CASSWTFRGNTEAFF. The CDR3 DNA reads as TGTGCCAGCAGCTGGACTTTCAGGGGAAACACTGAAGCTTTCTTT. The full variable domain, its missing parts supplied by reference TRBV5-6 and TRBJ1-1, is DAGVTQSPTHLIKTRGQQVTLRCSPKSGHDTVSWYQQALGQGPQFIFQYYEEEERQRGNFPDRFSGHQFPNYSSELNVNALLLGDSALYLCASSWTFRGNTEAFFGQGTRLTVV.

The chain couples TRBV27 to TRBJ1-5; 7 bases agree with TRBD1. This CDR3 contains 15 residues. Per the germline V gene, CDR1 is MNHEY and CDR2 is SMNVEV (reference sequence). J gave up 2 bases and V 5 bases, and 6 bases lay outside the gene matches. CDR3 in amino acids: CASSPGQVGNQPQHF. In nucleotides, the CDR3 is TGTGCCAGCAGTCCAGGACAGGTTGGCAATCAGCCCCAGCATTTT.

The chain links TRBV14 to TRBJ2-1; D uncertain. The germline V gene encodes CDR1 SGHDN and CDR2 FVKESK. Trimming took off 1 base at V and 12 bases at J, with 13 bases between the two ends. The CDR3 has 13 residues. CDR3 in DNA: TGTGCCAGCAGCCAAGGTCGGGCTGAACGGCAGTTCTTC. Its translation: CASSQGRAERQFF.

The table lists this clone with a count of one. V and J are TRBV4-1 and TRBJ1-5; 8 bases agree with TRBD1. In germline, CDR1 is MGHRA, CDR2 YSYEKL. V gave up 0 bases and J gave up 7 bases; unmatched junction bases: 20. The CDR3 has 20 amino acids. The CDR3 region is CASSQDLPRGRFPSLQPQHF. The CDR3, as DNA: TGCGCCAGCAGCCAAGATCTACCCAGGGGGCGATTCCCCTCGTTGCAGCCCCAGCATTTT.

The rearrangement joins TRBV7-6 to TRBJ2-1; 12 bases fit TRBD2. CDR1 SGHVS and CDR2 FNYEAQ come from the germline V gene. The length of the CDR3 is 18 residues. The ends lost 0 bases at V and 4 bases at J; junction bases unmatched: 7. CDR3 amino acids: CASSLAGGTSGLYNEQFF. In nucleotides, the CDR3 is TGTGCCAGCAGCTTAGCTGGGGGGACTAGCGGGCTATACAATGAGCAGTTCTTC. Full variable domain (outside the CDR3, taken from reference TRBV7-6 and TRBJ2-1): GAGVSQSPRYKVTKRGQDVALRCDPISGHVSLYWYRQALGQGPEFLTYFNYEAQQDKSGLPNDRFSAERPEGSISTLTIQRTEQRDSAMYRCASSLAGGTSGLYNEQFFGPGTRLTVL.

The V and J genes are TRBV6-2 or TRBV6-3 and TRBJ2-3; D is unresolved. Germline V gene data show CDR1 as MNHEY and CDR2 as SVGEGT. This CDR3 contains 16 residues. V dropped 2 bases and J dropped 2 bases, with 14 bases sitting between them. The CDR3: CASSYQSQFLTDTQYF. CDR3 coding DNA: TGTGCCAGCAGTTACCAGAGCCAATTCCTCACAGATACGCAGTATTTT.

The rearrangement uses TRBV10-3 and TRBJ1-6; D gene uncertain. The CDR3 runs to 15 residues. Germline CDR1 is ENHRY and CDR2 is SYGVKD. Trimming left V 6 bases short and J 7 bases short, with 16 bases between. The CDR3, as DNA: TGTGCCATCAGGGGTGGGTCCGAAGTAAATTCACCCCTCCACTTT. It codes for CAIRGGSEVNSPLHF.

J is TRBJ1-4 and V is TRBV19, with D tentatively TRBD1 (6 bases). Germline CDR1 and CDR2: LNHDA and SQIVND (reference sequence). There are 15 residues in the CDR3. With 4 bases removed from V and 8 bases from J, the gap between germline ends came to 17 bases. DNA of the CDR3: TGTGCCAGTAGTACCTGGGACAACCCAGGGGAAAAACTGTTTTTT. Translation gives CASSTWDNPGEKLFF.

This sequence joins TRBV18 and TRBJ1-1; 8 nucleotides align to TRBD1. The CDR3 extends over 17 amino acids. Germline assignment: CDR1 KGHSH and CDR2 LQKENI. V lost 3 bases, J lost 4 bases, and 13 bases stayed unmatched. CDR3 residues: CASSPLGQGARATEAFF. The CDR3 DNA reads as TGTGCCAGCTCACCCCTAGGACAGGGCGCCCGGGCCACTGAAGCTTTCTTT.

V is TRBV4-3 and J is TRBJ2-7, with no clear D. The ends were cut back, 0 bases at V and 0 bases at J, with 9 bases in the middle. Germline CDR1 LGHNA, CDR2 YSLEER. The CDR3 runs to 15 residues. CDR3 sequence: CASSQDIGYSYEQYF. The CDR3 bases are TGCGCCAGCAGCCAAGATATCGGCTACTCCTACGAGCAGTACTTC.

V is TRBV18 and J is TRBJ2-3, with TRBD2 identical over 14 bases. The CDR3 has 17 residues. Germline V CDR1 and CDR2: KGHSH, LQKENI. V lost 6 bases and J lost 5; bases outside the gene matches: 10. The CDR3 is CASSRTGTSGSKDTQYF. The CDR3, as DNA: TGTGCCAGCTCGCGAACCGGGACTAGCGGGAGTAAAGATACGCAGTATTTT.

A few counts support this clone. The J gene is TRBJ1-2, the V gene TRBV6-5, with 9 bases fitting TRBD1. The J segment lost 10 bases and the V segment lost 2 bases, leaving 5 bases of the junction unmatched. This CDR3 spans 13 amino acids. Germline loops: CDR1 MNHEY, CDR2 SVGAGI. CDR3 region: CASSYTNRGPYTF. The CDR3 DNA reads TGTGCCAGCAGTTACACCAACAGGGGGCCCTACACCTTC.